The 20 T cell receptor beta chains reported below all come from one sample, sequenced in a study of blood T cell repertoires in COVID-19. Measured with immunoSEQ multiplex PCR; TCRdb has only the in-frame clones, and not every one. The sample consists of a few hundred thousand clones, approximately 87% of them appearing once. Sequences were obtained from peripheral blood. Source of these receptors: a woman aged 45-65 years with acute or convalescent COVID-19.

This sequence joins TRBV19 and TRBJ2-3, with TRBD2 matching 11 bases. CDR3 length: 14 amino acids. Per germline, CDR1 LNHDA and CDR2 SQIVND (reference sequence). J lost 7 bases, V lost 6 bases, and 6 bases had no gene match. In DNA, the CDR3 is TGTGCCAGTAGGACTAGCGGGACTAAGTATACGCAGTATTTT. Its translation is CASRTSGTKYTQYF. The full variable domain, in which reference TRBV19 and TRBJ2-3 provide the parts outside the CDR3, is DGGITQSPKYLFRKEGQNVTLSCEQNLNHDAMYWYRQDPGQGLRLIYYSQIVNDFQKGDIAEGYSVSREKKESFPLTVTSAQKNPTAFYLCASRTSGTKYTQYFGPGTRLTVL.

The V and J genes are TRBV10-3 and TRBJ2-1; perhaps TRBD1 as D (5 bases). V was shortened by 4 bases and J by 9 bases, with 13 bases between the two germline ends. From germline, CDR1 is ENHRY and CDR2 SYGVKD. The CDR3 runs to 13 residues. The CDR3 sequence is CAISAAGYLEQFF. The CDR3 DNA follows: TGTGCCATCAGTGCTGCAGGGTATCTTGAGCAGTTCTTC.

This clone came up many times. The CDR3 loop is CASSDPGNRAFF. The CDR3 DNA reads TGTGCCAGCAGTGATCCGGGGAATCGAGCTTTCTTT. The chain recombines TRBV6-1 with TRBJ1-1; no firm D call. Germline CDR1 reads MNHNS; CDR2 reads SASEGT. This CDR3 contains 12 residues. V lost 3 bases and J 10 bases, leaving 12 bases between the germline ends.

This clone was recorded once. The rearrangement uses TRBV10-3 and TRBJ1-1, with 9 positions matching TRBD1. Germline assignment: CDR1 ENHRY and CDR2 SYGVKD. With V trimmed by 8 bases and J by 1 base, 2 bases remained unmatched. The CDR3 is made up of 13 amino acids. CDR3 protein: CAIRDRENTEAFF. CDR3 sequence (DNA): TGTGCCATCCGGGACAGGGAGAACACTGAAGCTTTCTTT.

The CDR3 reads CASSFRLAGGETQYF. In DNA form, the CDR3 reads TGTGCCAGCAGCTTCCGACTAGCGGGAGGAGAGACCCAGTACTTC. This chain links TRBV5-4 with TRBJ2-5, with TRBD2 matching 13 bases. The length of the CDR3 is 15 residues. Per the germline V gene, CDR1 is SGHNT and CDR2 is YYREEE (reference sequence). Trimming took 2 bases from V and 4 from J; bases not matched to a gene: 2. The full variable domain, rest sourced from reference TRBV5-4 and TRBJ2-5, is ETGVTQSPTHLIKTRGQQVTLRCSSQSGHNTVSWYQQALGQGPQFIFQYYREEENGRGNFPPRFSGLQFPNYSSELNVNALELDDSALYLCASSFRLAGGETQYFGPGTRLLVL.

V gene TRBV19 combines with J gene TRBJ1-1; tentative D call: TRBD1 (5 bases). Between the trimmed V and J ends, which lost 3 bases and 2 bases, there was a span of 13 bases. The germline V gene has CDR1 LNHDA and CDR2 SQIVND (reference sequence). This CDR3 region has 15 residues. CDR3 in DNA: TGTGCCAGTAGTATTCAGTCCAGGGTAAACACTGAAGCTTTCTTT. It yields the protein CASSIQSRVNTEAFF.

V is TRBV28 and J is TRBJ2-7; TRBD1 matches 9 bases. After removal of 6 bases from V and 6 bases from J, the junction contained 9 bases not matched to a gene. CDR3 length equals 14 residues. Germline CDR1 MDHEN, CDR2 SYDVKM. CDR3 nucleotide sequence: TGTGCCAGCAGGTCCGGGACAGGGCCGTTCGAGCAGTACTTC. Its protein is CASRSGTGPFEQYF. The whole variable domain, remainder taken from reference TRBV28 and TRBJ2-7, is DVKVTQSSRYLVKRTGEKVFLECVQDMDHENMFWYRQDPGLGLRLIYFSYDVKMKEKGDIPEGYSVSREKKERFSLILESASTNQTSMYLCASRSGTGPFEQYFGPGTRLTVT.

The rearrangement joins TRBV6-8 to TRBJ1-5, with D possibly TRBD1 on 5 matching bases. Per germline, CDR1 MNHGY and CDR2 SAAAGT. The CDR3 is 12 amino acids. V gave up 8 bases and J gave up 4 bases, with 9 bases separating them. The CDR3 sequence: CASPPGNQPQHF. DNA for the CDR3: TGTGCCAGCCCCCCAGGGAATCAGCCCCAGCATTTT.

The chain is built from TRBV7-3 and TRBJ2-2; 11 bases agree with TRBD2. Germline V gives CDR1 SGHTA, CDR2 FQGTGA. Trimming at V came to 2 bases and at J to 4 bases, leaving 9 bases not matched to a gene. This CDR3 region has 18 residues. The CDR3 loop is CASSLFPSGGRGTGELFF. CDR3 bases: TGTGCCAGCAGCTTATTTCCTAGCGGGGGGCGTGGCACCGGGGAGCTGTTTTTT.

The chain combines TRBV2 with TRBJ2-1; tentatively, D is TRBD2 (5 bases). Per the germline V gene, CDR1 is SNHLY and CDR2 is FYNNEI. V lost 6 bases, J lost 3 bases, and 9 bases lay in between. This CDR3 is built from 13 residues. The CDR3 sequence: CASRLGLYNEQFF. CDR3 DNA sequence: TGTGCCAGCAGACTAGGGCTCTACAATGAGCAGTTCTTC.

V is TRBV9 and J is TRBJ2-7; TRBD2 matches at 7 bases. Germline V gives CDR1 SGDLS, CDR2 YYNGEE. Unmatched junction bases numbered 10, after V lost 4 bases and J lost 6 bases. The CDR3 runs 14 residues. Here the CDR3 reads CASSQSGKGFEQYF. The CDR3 coding sequence is TGTGCCAGCAGCCAAAGCGGGAAGGGTTTCGAGCAGTACTTC.

In its sample, this clone was seen a few times. The chain recombines TRBV19 with TRBJ2-1; D might be TRBD1 (5 bases). CDR3 length: 14 amino acids. Trimming pared 7 bases from V and 0 bases from J, leaving 10 bases between. The germline V gene encodes CDR1 LNHDA and CDR2 SQIVND (reference sequence). DNA for the CDR3: TGTGCCAGTAAGGGGATTAGCTCCTACAATGAGCAGTTCTTC. As protein: CASKGISSYNEQFF.

The rearrangement uses TRBV5-1 and TRBJ2-1, with 9 nucleotides matching TRBD2. The V gene's germline CDR1 is SGHRS and CDR2 YFSETQ. The CDR3 has 14 amino acids. The J segment lost 6 bases and the V segment lost 4 bases, leaving 5 bases of the junction unmatched. CDR3 bases: TGCGCCAGCAGCCGAGCGGGAGGCATCAATGAGCAGTTCTTC. Amino acids: CASSRAGGINEQFF.

This clone was detected only once. The J gene is TRBJ2-5, the V gene TRBV6-4, with TRBD2 matching over 11 bases. CDR1 is MRHNA and CDR2 is SNTAGT in the germline V gene. The CDR3 is 15 amino acids. V shed 10 bases, J shed 2 bases, and the junction held 9 bases outside the gene matches. Here the CDR3 reads CAKSTSGKLQETQYF. As DNA, the CDR3 is TGTGCCAAATCGACTAGCGGGAAATTACAAGAGACCCAGTACTTC.

V and J are TRBV15 and TRBJ2-3, with TRBD2 as a possible D gene (6 bases). Germline V gives CDR1 LNHNV, CDR2 YYDKDF (reference sequence). The CDR3 contains 17 residues. Trimming shortened V by 3 bases and J by 2 bases, and 18 bases separated the two germline ends. CDR3 DNA: TGTGCCACCAGCAGTTTGCCCCCGGGACTCGTCACAGATACGCAGTATTTT. It yields the protein CATSSLPPGLVTDTQYF.

This chain links TRBV9 with TRBJ2-7; 7 bases line up with TRBD2. The CDR3 extends over 14 amino acids. Germline V gives CDR1 SGDLS, CDR2 YYNGEE. With 2 bases clipped from V and 2 bases from J, the junction kept 4 bases outside the gene matches. In DNA form, the CDR3 reads TGTGCCAGCAGCGTGAGCGGGAAGGCCTACGAGCAGTACTTC. Residues: CASSVSGKAYEQYF.

V and J are TRBV10-3 and TRBJ1-4, with D possibly TRBD1 on 5 matching bases. Germline-derived CDR1 and CDR2 are ENHRY and SYGVKD. The ends were cut back, 3 bases at V and 6 bases at J, with 17 bases in the middle. CDR3 length: 16 residues. The CDR3 protein is CAISDIIGGAYEKLFF. The CDR3 nucleotides read TGTGCCATCAGTGATATAATAGGAGGGGCGTATGAAAAACTGTTTTTT.

The rearrangement joins TRBV10-3 to TRBJ2-5; TRBD2 is a possible D gene (6 bases). Germline CDR1 reads ENHRY; CDR2 reads SYGVKD. The CDR3 runs to 13 residues. With 10 bases removed from V and 4 bases from J, the gap between germline ends came to 16 bases. Written as DNA, the CDR3 is TGTGCCACCTCTTTGGGGGAGGCAGAGACCCAGTACTTC. The encoded protein is CATSLGEAETQYF.

The V and J genes are TRBV4-3 and TRBJ2-7, with D possibly matching TRBD1 (5 bases). V was pared by 0 bases and J by 5 bases, with 23 bases between. Per germline, CDR1 LGHNA and CDR2 YSLEER. CDR3 length: 18 amino acids. The CDR3 DNA reads as TGCGCCAGCAGCCAAGATCTGTTGGTAGGCAGTTGGGGCAACGAGCAGTACTTC. Protein: CASSQDLLVGSWGNEQYF.

This chain connects TRBV10-3 to TRBJ1-5, with D unresolved. Germline CDR1 and CDR2: ENHRY and SYGVKD. Trimming removed 3 bases from V and 4 bases from J, with 4 bases in between. CDR3 length: 12 amino acids. The CDR3 DNA reads as TGTGCCATCAGTGACCCTAATCAGCCCCAGCATTTT. It yields the protein CAISDPNQPQHF.